These 21 T cell receptor beta chains came from one sample sequenced in a study of T-cell memory formation after mild COVID-19. Each CDR3 protein is one row after TCRdb ran MiXCR on the 5' RACE reads. The top ten clones hold around 27% of a sample with roughly 100,000 distinct CDR3 sequences, roughly 12% of them seen once. Material: PBMCs or a T cell subset sorted from them (not recorded which). The origin of the receptors is an adult woman who had mild COVID-19 (a few samples of this study predate the infection). Cell type and time point are not known.

V and J are TRBV7-9 and TRBJ1-6; D is perhaps TRBD1 (5 bases). CDR3 length equals 17 residues. V lost 4 bases and J lost 14, with 27 bases in between. The germline V gene encodes CDR1 SEHNR and CDR2 FQNEAQ (reference sequence). CDR3 sequence reads: CASSSPWGTVIHEALHF. Written as DNA, the CDR3 is TGTGCCAGCAGCTCTCCTTGGGGGACGGTTATTCACGAGGCCCTCCACTTT. Full variable domain (missing parts from reference TRBV7-9 and TRBJ1-6): DTGVSQNPRHKITKRGQNVTFRCDPISEHNRLYWYRQTLGQGPEFLTYFQNEAQLEKSRLLSDRFSAERPKGSFSTLEIQRTEQGDSAMYLCASSSPWGTVIHEALHFGNGTRLTVT.

This clonotype was seen a handful of times. The chain employs TRBV29-1 and TRBJ1-1; tentatively, D is TRBD1 (5 bases). Germline assignment: CDR1 SQVTM and CDR2 ANQGSEA. CDR3 length equals 13 residues. Deletions cut 3 bases from V and 8 bases from J, with 16 bases between. The CDR3, as DNA: TGCAGCGTTGAGGGACCGGGCGGGGGAGAAGCTTTCTTT. Protein: CSVEGPGGGEAFF. Combining the CDR3 with reference TRBV29-1 and TRBJ1-1 gives the whole variable domain SAVISQKPSRDICQRGTSLTIQCQVDSQVTMMFWYRQQPGQSLTLIATANQGSEATYESGFVIDKFPISRPNLTFSTLTVSNMSPEDSSIYLCSVEGPGGGEAFFGQGTRLTVV.

About this clonotype itself: A junction boundary mismatches the germline segment, possibly from a read error. J is TRBJ1-5 and V is TRBV2; D might be TRBD1 (6 bases). This CDR3 comprises 13 residues. CDR1 is SNHLY and CDR2 is FYNNEI in the germline V gene. In DNA form, the CDR3 reads TGTGCAAGCAGGGACACAGGGAATCAGCCCCAGCATTTT. It codes for CASRDTGNQPQHF.

This clonotype has more than one count but fewer than ten. The chain uses TRBV10-3 and TRBJ2-2; D not resolved. Trimming took 3 bases from V and 2 from J, leaving 13 bases between them. The length of the CDR3 is 16 residues. Germline-derived CDR1 and CDR2 are ENHRY and SYGVKD. CDR3 loop: CAISDPGSPNTGELFF. The CDR3 DNA reads TGTGCCATCAGTGACCCCGGATCTCCCAACACCGGGGAGCTGTTTTTT.

This clonotype showed up just a few times. The chain combines TRBV3-1 with TRBJ2-1; 9 bases line up with TRBD2. Looked up from germline, CDR1 is LGHDT and CDR2 is YNNKEL (reference sequence). V trimming: 1 base; J trimming: 4 bases; junction bases outside the gene matches: 5. The CDR3 sequence is 16 residues long. The CDR3 spells CASSQGSLAGYNEQFF. CDR3 nucleotides: TGTGCCAGCAGCCAAGGGAGCCTAGCGGGATACAATGAGCAGTTCTTC.

The table lists this clonotype with a few counts. This chain links TRBV7-9 with TRBJ2-1; D gene unclear. This CDR3 is 14 amino acids long. Trimming removed 5 bases at V and 0 bases at J, with 8 bases between. CDR1 is SEHNR and CDR2 is FQNEAQ in the germline V gene (reference sequence). This CDR3 reads CASSLRSSYNEQFF. In DNA form, the CDR3 reads TGTGCCAGCAGCCTGCGGAGCTCCTACAATGAGCAGTTCTTC.

A few counts support this clonotype. The chain is built from TRBV9 and TRBJ2-7; tentatively, D is TRBD2 (6 bases). The CDR3 length is 16 residues. CDR1 and CDR2 from the germline V gene are SGDLS and YYNGEE. Trimming pared 0 bases from V and 2 bases from J, leaving 15 bases between. The CDR3 region has the DNA TGTGCCAGCAGCGTAGCTGGTAGTAGCGGAACCTACGAGCAGTACTTC. Its translation is CASSVAGSSGTYEQYF. Based on the CDR3 plus reference TRBV9 and TRBJ2-7, the full variable domain is DSGVTQTPKHLITATGQRVTLRCSPRSGDLSVYWYQQSLDQGLQFLIQYYNGEERAKGNILERFSAQQFPDLHSELNLSSLELGDSALYFCASSVAGSSGTYEQYFGPGTRLTVT.

In its sample, this clonotype was seen a few times. The gene calls are TRBV7-9 and TRBJ2-1, with 9 positions matching TRBD2. Germline CDR1 and CDR2: SEHNR and FQNEAQ (reference sequence). Germline trimming cut 1 base from V and 4 bases from J; bases unmatched to any gene: 8. CDR3 length equals 17 residues. The chain's CDR3 is CASSLVQVREGYNEQFF. In DNA form, the CDR3 reads TGTGCCAGCAGCTTAGTTCAAGTGCGGGAGGGATACAATGAGCAGTTCTTC.

Many counts were recorded for this clonotype. The rearrangement links TRBV20-1 to TRBJ2-5, with D perhaps TRBD1 (6 bases). Germline V gives CDR1 DFQATT, CDR2 SNEGSKA (reference sequence). There are 12 residues in the CDR3. V was trimmed by 6 bases and J by 5 bases, leaving 13 bases between them. The CDR3 loop is CSAQDRRETQYF. CDR3 nucleotide sequence: TGCAGTGCACAAGACAGGAGGGAGACCCAGTACTTC.

The chain employs TRBV25-1 and TRBJ1-1; maybe TRBD1 (6 bases). V shed 5 bases and J shed 3 bases, with 22 bases lying between them. The CDR3 consists of 17 residues. Per germline, CDR1 MGHDK and CDR2 SYGVNS. CDR3 loop: CASSRTGGGGWDTEAFF. CDR3 sequence (DNA): TGTGCCAGCAGTCGAACGGGGGGAGGGGGTTGGGACACTGAAGCTTTCTTT.

This clonotype was recorded many times. This chain connects TRBV12-3 or TRBV12-4 to TRBJ1-2; possible D gene TRBD1, 5 bases. Trimming removed 3 bases at V and 10 bases at J, with 15 bases between. This CDR3 region has 13 residues. The CDR3 region is CASSFSGPGDYTF. The CDR3 bases are TGTGCCAGCAGTTTCTCGGGGCCCGGTGACTACACCTTC.

This chain connects TRBV7-9 to TRBJ1-1; TRBD1 aligns across 7 bases. Per germline, CDR1 SEHNR and CDR2 FQNEAQ (reference sequence). CDR3 length: 16 residues. The V and J ends lost 5 bases and 1 base, in that order; junction bases with no gene match: 10. The CDR3 DNA follows: TGTGCCAGCAGCCCGCAAACAGGGGCCGGGAACACTGAAGCTTTCTTT. This gives the protein CASSPQTGAGNTEAFF.

The genes are TRBV24-1 and TRBJ1-2, with D tentatively TRBD1 (6 bases). In germline, CDR1 is KGHDR, CDR2 SFDVKD. Trimming cost V 2 bases and J 0 bases, with 15 bases left between them. The CDR3 covers 17 residues. In DNA form, the CDR3 reads TGTGCCACCAGTGATTCTTCTGGGGGCAGAGCTAACTATGGCTACACCTTC. It translates to CATSDSSGGRANYGYTF.

The genes are TRBV4-1 and TRBJ2-1, with TRBD2 identical over 7 bases. Trimming removed 2 bases from V and 5 bases from J; junction bases left unmatched: 6. CDR3 length: 15 residues. CDR1 is MGHRA and CDR2 is YSYEKL in the germline V gene. The CDR3: CASSQTGTTNNEQFF. The CDR3 nucleotides read TGCGCCAGCAGCCAAACCGGGACTACTAACAATGAGCAGTTCTTC.

This clonotype was observed a single time. The chain couples TRBV7-8 to TRBJ2-1; 7 bases line up with TRBD2. V shed 7 bases, J shed 0 bases, and the junction held 6 bases outside the gene matches. Germline CDR1 and CDR2: SGHVS and FQNEAQ. The CDR3 has 15 residues. The CDR3 sequence is CASTRGVSSYNEQFF. CDR3 in DNA: TGTGCCAGCACCCGGGGGGTCAGCTCCTACAATGAGCAGTTCTTC.

The chain links TRBV2 to TRBJ1-1, with D possibly matching TRBD1 (5 bases). CDR3 size: 14 residues. The germline V gene has CDR1 SNHLY and CDR2 FYNNEI. V gave up 3 bases and J gave up 1 base, with 9 bases separating them. The CDR3 DNA reads TGTGCCAGCAGTGAGCGGCAGGGGAACACTGAAGCTTTCTTT. As protein: CASSERQGNTEAFF.

This clonotype was observed at least ten times. The V call is TRBV7-9, the J call TRBJ2-3; D is unresolved. Trimming stripped 1 base from V and 3 bases from J, with 8 bases between. CDR1 and CDR2 (germline): SEHNR, FQNEAQ (reference sequence). There are 14 residues in the CDR3. The CDR3 loop is CASSLEKFTDTQYF. CDR3 bases: TGTGCCAGCAGCTTAGAGAAGTTTACAGATACGCAGTATTTT.

This clonotype was seen a few times. This sequence joins TRBV29-1 and TRBJ2-5, with D hard to call. Per the germline V gene, CDR1 is SQVTM and CDR2 is ANQGSEA. V was pared by 4 bases and J by 2 bases, with 11 bases between. The CDR3 contains 13 residues. The CDR3: CSVAAVLQETQYF. The CDR3 DNA reads as TGCAGCGTTGCGGCAGTGCTACAAGAGACCCAGTACTTC.

In its sample, this clonotype was seen many times. The chain carries TRBV4-2 and TRBJ1-1; the match to TRBD1 covers 7 bases. The CDR3 contains 18 residues. Germline loops: CDR1 LGHNA, CDR2 YNFKEQ. With 5 bases clipped from V and 3 bases from J, the junction kept 18 bases outside the gene matches. CDR3 nucleotide sequence: TGTGCCAGCAGCGCACCGGGACAGTTGGGTTGGTCGGACACTGAAGCTTTCTTT. Amino acid sequence: CASSAPGQLGWSDTEAFF.

This sequence joins TRBV10-3 and TRBJ2-2, with 9 positions matching TRBD1. The CDR3 totals 16 residues. Germline V lookup: CDR1 ENHRY, CDR2 SYGVKD. V was clipped by 8 bases and J by 5 bases; unmatched bases: 12. The DNA for the CDR3 is TGTGCCATCCTTTTGGACAGGGGCCCTAGTACCGGGGAGCTGTTTTTT. It is translated as CAILLDRGPSTGELFF.

This clonotype was observed a few times. The chain recombines TRBV20-1 with TRBJ2-3; D remains unclear. The CDR3 has 16 amino acids. V was clipped by 3 bases and J by 2 bases, with 18 bases between them. The germline CDR1 and CDR2 sequences are DFQATT and SNEGSKA (reference sequence). CDR3 nucleotides: TGCAGTGCTAGTGAGAACGTACTTGCCCCCACAGATACGCAGTATTTT. Protein product: CSASENVLAPTDTQYF.